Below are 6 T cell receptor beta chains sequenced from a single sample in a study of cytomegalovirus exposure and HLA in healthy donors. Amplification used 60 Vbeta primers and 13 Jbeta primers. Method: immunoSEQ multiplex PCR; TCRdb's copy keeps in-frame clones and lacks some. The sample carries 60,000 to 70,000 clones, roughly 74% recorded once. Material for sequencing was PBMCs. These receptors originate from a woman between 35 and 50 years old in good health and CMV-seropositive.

The CDR3 coding sequence is TGTGCTAGTGGGCCTGGTGGGACAGGGGGCCCCTACGAGCAGTACTTC. Its translation is CASGPGGTGGPYEQYF. The chain combines TRBV12-5 with TRBJ2-7, with 12 nucleotides matching TRBD1. The length of the CDR3 is 16 residues. The V gene end was trimmed by 6 bases and the J gene end by 2 bases; junction bases not matched to a gene: 8. CDR1 LGHNT and CDR2 FRNRAP come from the germline V gene.

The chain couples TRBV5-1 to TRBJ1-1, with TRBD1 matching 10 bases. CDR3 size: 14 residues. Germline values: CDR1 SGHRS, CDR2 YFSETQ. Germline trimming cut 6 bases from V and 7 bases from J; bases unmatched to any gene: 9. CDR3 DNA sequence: TGCGCCAGCATGGCCAACCGGGACAGGGGTGAAGCTTTCTTT. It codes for CASMANRDRGEAFF. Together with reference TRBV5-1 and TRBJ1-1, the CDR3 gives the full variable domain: KAGVTQTPRYLIKTRGQQVTLSCSPISGHRSVSWYQQTPGQGLQFLFEYFSETQRNKGNFPGRFSGRQFSNSRSEMNVSTLELGDSALYLCASMANRDRGEAFFGQGTRLTVV.

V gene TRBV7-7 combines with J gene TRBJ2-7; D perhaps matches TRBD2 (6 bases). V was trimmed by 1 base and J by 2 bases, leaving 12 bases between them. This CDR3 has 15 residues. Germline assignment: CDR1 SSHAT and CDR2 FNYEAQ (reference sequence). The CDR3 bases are TGTGCCAGCAGCTTAGGGGACTCTCTAACCTACGAGCAGTACTTC. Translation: CASSLGDSLTYEQYF.

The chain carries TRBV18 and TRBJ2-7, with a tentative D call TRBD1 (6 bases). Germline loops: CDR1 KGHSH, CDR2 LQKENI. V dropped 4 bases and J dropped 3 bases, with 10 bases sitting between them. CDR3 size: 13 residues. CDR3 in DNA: TGTGCCAGCTCACGTGGACAGAACTACGAGCAGTACTTC. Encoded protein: CASSRGQNYEQYF.

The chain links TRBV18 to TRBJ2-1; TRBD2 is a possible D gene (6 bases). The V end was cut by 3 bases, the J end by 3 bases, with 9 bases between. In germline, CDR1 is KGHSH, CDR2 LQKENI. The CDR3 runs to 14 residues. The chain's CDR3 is CASSPRGNYNEQFF. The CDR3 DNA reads TGTGCCAGCTCACCCCGGGGGAACTACAATGAGCAGTTCTTC.

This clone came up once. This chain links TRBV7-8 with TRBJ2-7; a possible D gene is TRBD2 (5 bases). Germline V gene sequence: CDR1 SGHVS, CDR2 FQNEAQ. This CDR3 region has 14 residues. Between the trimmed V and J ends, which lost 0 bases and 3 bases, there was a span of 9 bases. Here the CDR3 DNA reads TGTGCCAGCAGCTTAGCGATTCGGGACTACGAGCAGTACTTC. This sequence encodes CASSLAIRDYEQYF.